This TCR beta chain appears in the sequencing data of a study of identical twins. Germline CDR1 reads SGHTA; CDR2 reads FQGNSA. V was clipped by 5 bases and J by 3 bases; unmatched bases: 5. The CDR3 length is 14 residues. About this clonotype itself: Its antigen is still unknown.

Through template switching, a universal primer site was introduced, and the cDNA contained unique molecular identifiers. TCRdb called the 5' RACE reads again in MiXCR, with one record for every CDR3 protein. This table has just under 650,000 distinct CDR3 sequences, just over 7% appearing once. Study findings and constraints: Conclusions leaned on cross-sectional statistical analysis and did not track the same donors over time. In zero-insertion analyses, partial confounding could arise from invariant MAIT and iNKT cells.

The same data also went into a second study, on yellow fever vaccine responses in identical twins. That paper notes: Reportedly, twins showed a vaccine T cell response that looked partly convergent and partly personalized.

This TCR was sampled from a woman younger than 35 in good health. The chain recombines TRBV7-2 with TRBJ2-3, with 7 bases that match TRBD1. Sequencing was performed on PBMCs. The DNA for the CDR3 is TGTGCCAGCAGCCCCCGGGACAGAACAGATACGCAGTATTTT. Translating gives CASSPRDRTDTQYF.